This section outlines one TCR beta chain sequence together with its context. Its specificity is not known. TCR beta VDJ and CDR3 profiling used genomic DNA as template. TCRdb itself ran the reads through MiXCR, one entry per CDR3 protein. The sample holds fewer than 200,000 distinct CDR3 sequences, approximately 48% seen once. This specimen comes from a study of CD8+CD57+ T cells in acquired aplastic anemia. Only patients with CD8+CD57+ cell expansion on flow cytometry were chosen for sequencing. Untreated patients provided the blood samples, with no therapy given before sampling. The CDR3 is made up of 15 amino acids. Germline V lookup: CDR1 DFQATT, CDR2 SNEGSKA (reference sequence). Trimming took 0 bases from V and 6 from J, leaving 18 bases between them. Study conclusions and caveats: Patients and controls had in common approximately 30 CD8+ CDR3 sequences.

The chain uses TRBV20-1 and TRBJ2-7; D perhaps matches TRBD1 (6 bases). The receptor was isolated from a human donor with aplastic anemia. Sample: sorted CD4+, CD8+, or CD8+CD57+ T cells (not recorded which) from PBMCs. CDR3 loop: CSARDFTRGRLEQYF. The CDR3 nucleotides read TGCAGTGCTAGAGATTTTACCAGGGGTCGGCTCGAGCAGTACTTC.